These T cell receptor beta chains were read from a single sample in a study of T-cell memory formation after mild COVID-19. TCRdb itself ran the 5' RACE reads through MiXCR, one entry per CDR3 protein. The sample has about 470,000 distinct CDR3 sequences; roughly 18% are singletons. The specimen was PBMCs or a T cell subset sorted from them (not recorded which). All receptors derive from an adult woman who had mild COVID-19 (a few samples of this study predate the infection). Cell type and time point are not known. Both conserved end residues are part of each CDR3. Each record gives: clone size, V gene, D gene, J gene, CDR3 length, CDR3 protein, CDR3 DNA. A D gene is named only where the DNA matches it firmly. A row's size may be missing; if present it is once, few, many or a size class.

NA	TRBV5-4	NA	TRBJ2-3	13	CASSSTAADTQYF	TGTGCCAGCAGCTCCACAGCCGCAGATACGCAGTATTTT
NA	TRBV12-3/TRBV12-4	TRBD2	TRBJ2-5	16	CASSFGGVAGQETQYF	TGTGCCAGCAGTTTCGGTGGGGTAGCGGGTCAAGAGACCCAGTACTTC
NA	TRBV5-1	TRBD2	TRBJ2-7	15	CASSLGTSRTYEQYF	TGCGCCAGCAGCTTGGGGACTAGCAGGACCTACGAGCAGTACTTC
few	TRBV12-3/TRBV12-4	TRBD2	TRBJ2-7	15	CASSARTSGRYEQYF	TGTGCCAGCAGTGCTCGGACTAGCGGGAGGTACGAGCAGTACTTC
NA	TRBV20-1	NA	TRBJ2-7	13	CSARDLGSGEQYF	TGCAGTGCTAGAGATCTAGGGAGTGGCGAGCAGTACTTC
NA	TRBV7-9	NA	TRBJ2-2	15	CASSFSSDYTGELFF	TGTGCCAGCAGCTTTAGTAGCGATTACACCGGGGAGCTGTTTTTT
NA	TRBV5-1	NA	TRBJ2-1	19	CASSLEGGQGSGSYNEQFF	TGCGCCAGCAGCTTGGAAGGGGGGCAGGGCAGTGGCTCCTACAATGAGCAGTTCTTC
NA	TRBV7-2	NA	TRBJ2-7	13	CASSKDISYEQYF	TGTGCCAGCAGCAAGGACATCTCCTACGAGCAGTACTTC
NA	TRBV7-9	TRBD1	TRBJ2-2	15	CASSFEAGGIGELFF	TGTGCCAGCAGCTTTGAGGCAGGGGGTATCGGGGAGCTGTTTTTT
NA	TRBV11-2	NA	TRBJ1-2	15	CASSLATADIYGYTF	TGTGCCAGCAGCTTAGCGACGGCCGATATCTATGGCTACACCTTC